The clone carrying this T cell receptor (beta chain) was seen just once. The target antigen is unknown. The CDR3 length is 16 residues. Germline V gene data show CDR1 as SNHLY and CDR2 as FYNNEI. The ends lost 5 bases at V and 4 bases at J; junction bases unmatched: 13. Using RNA transcripts as the source, TCR beta CDR3 regions were amplified. A first-round RT-PCR of the TCR CDR3 used the HTBI primer set. TCRdb itself ran the multiplex PCR reads through MiXCR, one entry per CDR3 protein. The table records about 500,000 distinct CDR3 sequences, around 43% of them present only once. This specimen comes from a study of T cells in Graves' hyperthyroidism and ophthalmopathy. Study-wide points: Ophthalmopathy was model-predicted a median about 7.1 months pre-onset. Most clonotypes that expanded in the thyroid above 0.001 also showed up in blood.

Pregnant or lactating patients were excluded, as were those with uncontrolled infection or other autoimmune disease. Sample: peripheral blood or thyroid tissue (not recorded which). The clonotype comes from an adult woman with Graves' disease, either hyperthyroidism or ophthalmopathy (not recorded which). This chain uses TRBV2 with TRBJ1-2; the match to TRBD1 covers 7 bases. CDR3 bases: TGTGCCAGCAGTCTAAGCCTGGGACAGACCCTCTATGGCTACACCTTC. It translates to CASSLSLGQTLYGYTF.